This is a list of T cell receptor beta chains from one sample in a study of shared clonotypes between healthy human individuals. Assay: immunoSEQ multiplex PCR; the TCRdb copy retains only in-frame clones and omits some. There are some 2.4 million clones in the sample; 93% occur only once, and roughly 0.39% lies in the top ten. The sequenced material came from naive CD4+ T cells from PBMCs. These receptors were obtained from a man younger than 35 in good health. Some clones in this sample may be carry-over from other donors' samples. The CDR3 runs from the conserved cysteine through the conserved F or W. Each record gives: J gene, V gene, D gene, CDR3 protein. D genes are given only for firm matches.

>TRBJ1-2|TRBV27|.
CASSLRPTGTGGYTF
>TRBJ2-1|TRBV7-2|TRBD2
CASMTSAYNEQFF
>TRBJ2-1|TRBV5-6|.
CASSPDATGYNEQFF
>TRBJ2-1|TRBV28|TRBD1
CASSLSGGASYNEQFF
>TRBJ2-7|TRBV7-9|TRBD1
CASSFTGTGVYEQYF
>TRBJ1-5|TRBV30|.
CAWSVQRNQPQHF
>TRBJ2-1|TRBV27|.
CASSPLALESYNEQFF
>TRBJ1-5|TRBV27|.
CASSYRGVGQPQHF
>TRBJ2-3|TRBV29-1|.
CSVDGLAMRGGTDTQYF
>TRBJ2-3|TRBV7-3|.
CASSLADSTDTQYF
>TRBJ2-5|TRBV6-1|.
CASRASWGPQETQYF
>TRBJ1-1|TRBV28|TRBD1
CASRIGGAMNTEAFF
>TRBJ2-3|TRBV2|TRBD1
CASRERTGNTDTQYF
>TRBJ2-7|TRBV5-1|.
CASRSPSYEQYF
>TRBJ1-3|TRBV16|.
CASSQALGRDPSGNTIYF
>TRBJ1-2|TRBV4-2|TRBD1
CASSQVGQGAWGYTF
>TRBJ2-7|TRBV10-3|.
CAISELGPTYEQYF
>TRBJ1-5|TRBV5-5|.
CASSFEGAYSNQPQHF
>TRBJ2-1|TRBV7-3|TRBD2
CASSAALAGAYNEQFF
>TRBJ2-2|TRBV7-3|.
CASRGSGNTGELFF
>TRBJ2-5|TRBV28|TRBD2
CASRSPSGRGETQYF
>TRBJ1-1|TRBV18|.
CASSPGVRAGMNTEAFF
>TRBJ2-3|TRBV5-8|TRBD2
CASSAQGTSGRGTDTQYF
>TRBJ1-1|TRBV7-2|TRBD1
CASSFNTDRVEAFF
>TRBJ2-5|TRBV5-5|.
CASSLVTDKETQYF
>TRBJ1-2|TRBV28|TRBD1
CASSLTWDRYGYTF
>TRBJ2-1|TRBV7-2|.
CASSPPPGGVEQFF
>TRBJ2-7|TRBV4-1|TRBD2
CASSREGYEQYF
>TRBJ1-3|TRBV28|.
CASGQIGNTIYF
>TRBJ1-5|TRBV28|.
CASSLFQGRPGWSNQPQHF
>TRBJ1-2|TRBV2|TRBD1
CATDPGQGASRGGYTF
>TRBJ2-1|TRBV29-1|TRBD2
CSVEGLAGNEQFF
>TRBJ2-7|TRBV29-1|.
CSVRRGAYEQYF
>TRBJ2-5|TRBV15|.
CATSRSGPLYGGTQYF
>TRBJ2-2|TRBV28|.
CASSLGVSTGELFF
>TRBJ2-3|TRBV18|.
CASSPEGGADTQYF
>TRBJ1-2|TRBV5-1|.
CASSLVRQGLDGYTF
>TRBJ2-7|TRBV9|.
CASSATAFSSYEQYF
>TRBJ2-2|TRBV6-1|.
CASNGANTGELFF